This entry lists 18 T cell receptor beta chains sequenced from one sample in a study of cytomegalovirus exposure and HLA in healthy donors (dated 2017 in TCRdb). The library was generated by the immunoSEQ multiplex PCR assay. The multiplex PCR relied on a mix of 60 forward primers for TCR Vbeta segments and 13 reverse primers for TCR Jbeta segments. TCRdb limited this immuneACCESS table to in-frame rearrangements with V and J called. A share of clones is missing; checked studies link under half to unresolved V genes, and the rest is unexplained. The sample has roughly 220,000 clones on record, under 80% of them singletons. The ten largest clones add up to under 2% of the sample. Material: PBMCs. The receptors shown here come from a woman aged 25 to 45 in good health and CMV-seronegative.

This clone was picked up one time. J is TRBJ2-7 and V is TRBV7-9, with 8 bases fitting TRBD2. CDR1 is SEHNR and CDR2 is FQNEAQ in the germline V gene (reference sequence). This CDR3 is built from 15 residues. V gave up 5 bases and J gave up 0 bases; unmatched junction bases: 6. The CDR3: CASSKTGTSSYEQYF. CDR3 nucleotide sequence: TGTGCCAGCAGCAAAACCGGGACTAGCTCCTACGAGCAGTACTTC.

The genes are TRBV19 and TRBJ2-2; TRBD1 is a possible D gene (5 bases). This CDR3 contains 14 residues. Germline V gives CDR1 LNHDA, CDR2 SQIVND (reference sequence). The V gene lost 7 bases and the J gene lost 0 bases, with 9 bases spanning the gap. The CDR3 region is CASKPGTNTGELFF. As DNA, the CDR3 is TGTGCCAGTAAGCCAGGGACGAACACCGGGGAGCTGTTTTTT.

V gene TRBV6-6 combines with J gene TRBJ1-4; D unclear. CDR1 and CDR2 (germline): MNHNY, SVGAGI (reference sequence). Trimming removed 5 bases from V and 5 bases from J, with 18 bases in between. CDR3 size: 16 residues. CDR3 nucleotides: TGTGCCAGCAGTCCCCCCCGAGCGGGAGGGAATGAAAAACTGTTTTTT. Its translation is CASSPPRAGGNEKLFF.

There are a few counts of this clone. This likely stems from a read error, as it lies one base from a far larger clone. The gene calls are TRBV7-3 and TRBJ2-5; 13 bases match TRBD2. The DNA end is more similar to TRBJ2-7, so the J call may be wrong. The germline V gene has CDR1 SGHTA and CDR2 FQGTGA. CDR3 length equals 15 residues. The CDR3 sequence: CTSSLLAGGPYEQYF. The CDR3, as DNA: TGTACCAGCAGCTTACTAGCGGGAGGGCCCTACGAGCAGTACTTC.

The chain carries TRBV19 and TRBJ2-5; 9 bases are a match to TRBD1. V lost 9 bases and J lost 5; bases outside the gene matches: 7. This CDR3 region has 13 residues. Per the germline V gene, CDR1 is LNHDA and CDR2 is SQIVND (reference sequence). DNA for the CDR3: TGTGCCAGCGGGGGACAGGGTGGCGAGACCCAGTACTTC. Translation: CASGGQGGETQYF.

V is TRBV7-9 and J is TRBJ1-6, with unresolved D. Trimming stripped 5 bases from V and 0 bases from J, with 17 bases between. Germline-derived CDR1 and CDR2 are SEHNR and FQNEAQ (reference sequence). The CDR3 extends over 18 amino acids. In nucleotides, the CDR3 is TGTGCCAGCAGCGCCCAAGCCGGTTACAGCTCCTATAATTCACCCCTCCACTTT. Its translation is CASSAQAGYSSYNSPLHF.

This chain connects TRBV7-9 to TRBJ2-1; 7 positions agree with TRBD1. Per germline, CDR1 SEHNR and CDR2 FQNEAQ (reference sequence). Unmatched junction bases numbered 6, after V lost 5 bases and J lost 5 bases. The CDR3 extends over 14 amino acids. The CDR3 here is CASSQTTGNNEQFF. CDR3 in DNA: TGTGCCAGCAGCCAGACGACAGGGAACAATGAGCAGTTCTTC.

This CDR3 reads CASSRGRGEGNTIYF. CDR3 bases: TGTGCCAGCTCGCGGGGAAGAGGAGAAGGAAACACCATATATTTT. The chain combines TRBV6-5 with TRBJ1-3; D is undetermined. Germline lookup yields CDR1 MNHEY and CDR2 SVGAGI. CDR3 length: 15 amino acids. V lost 8 bases, J lost 4 bases, and 18 bases lay in between.

V is TRBV5-4 and J is TRBJ2-5; 8 bases are shared with TRBD2. There are 14 residues in the CDR3. CDR1 SGHNT and CDR2 YYREEE come from the germline V gene (reference sequence). Unmatched junction bases numbered 7, after V lost 5 bases and J lost 4 bases. This chain's CDR3 is CASRSPRGGETQYF. The CDR3 DNA sequence: TGTGCCAGCAGGTCTCCCCGGGGGGGAGAGACCCAGTACTTC.

The J gene is TRBJ2-2, the V gene TRBV11-2; no reliable D call. CDR1 and CDR2 (germline): SGHAT, FQNNGV. The V and J ends lost 4 bases and 6 bases respectively, with 15 bases between them. The CDR3 length is 15 residues. CDR3 in amino acids: CASSSQAGWSGELFF. For the CDR3, the DNA is TGTGCCAGCAGCTCCCAGGCTGGGTGGTCCGGGGAGCTGTTTTTT.

This clone has more than one count but fewer than ten. The chain recombines TRBV7-9 with TRBJ2-3; tentative D call: TRBD2 (5 bases). CDR1 and CDR2 from the germline V gene are SEHNR and FQNEAQ (reference sequence). Trimming pared 2 bases from V and 4 bases from J, leaving 13 bases between. The CDR3 runs 15 residues. The CDR3 DNA reads TGTGCCAGCAGCTTAATGTGGCGGGCCGCAGATACGCAGTATTTT. Its translation is CASSLMWRAADTQYF.

This rearrangement joins TRBV27 to TRBJ2-2; 7 nucleotides line up with TRBD2. The trim removed 10 bases at V and 6 bases at J, leaving 8 bases unmatched. The CDR3 contains 13 residues. CDR1 is MNHEY and CDR2 is SMNVEV in the germline V gene (reference sequence). CDR3 DNA: TGTGCCACCCGGGACTACCCGGCCGGGGAGCTGTTTTTT. It is translated as CATRDYPAGELFF.

The chain has TRBV6-4 and TRBJ1-1; tentatively, D is TRBD1 (6 bases). Between the trimmed V and J ends, which lost 6 bases and 9 bases, there was a span of 14 bases. This CDR3 is built from 12 residues. Per germline, CDR1 MRHNA and CDR2 SNTAGT. The CDR3 sequence is CASSDARGKAFF. CDR3 nucleotide sequence: TGTGCCAGCAGCGATGCGAGGGGGAAAGCTTTCTTT.

The CDR3 nucleotides are TGTGCCAGCAGCTACACGGGGGTAGATGAGCAGTTCTTC. Translating it yields CASSYTGVDEQFF. J is TRBJ2-1 and V is TRBV11-2, with TRBD2 as a possible D gene (6 bases). Trimming removed 4 bases from V and 8 bases from J, with 12 bases in between. Germline-derived CDR1 and CDR2 are SGHAT and FQNNGV. The CDR3 length is 13 residues.

In regard to this clone: A read error may produce the germline difference seen at one junction end. This CDR3 is also generated by other DNA sequences in the sample. The rearrangement links TRBV7-2 to TRBJ2-1; the match to TRBD1 covers 8 bases. The germline V gene has CDR1 SGHTA and CDR2 FQGNSA. The CDR3 has 20 residues. The CDR3 coding sequence is TGTGCCAGTAGCTTAGCCTCCCTGGACAGGGCCCAAGGTTTGTACAATGAGCAGTTCTTC. Translated, it gives CASSLASLDRAQGLYNEQFF. Full variable domain (remainder filled in from reference TRBV7-2 and TRBJ2-1): GAGVSQSPSNKVTEKGKDVELRCDPISGHTALYWYRQSLGQGLEFLIYFQGNSAPDKSGLPSDRFSAERTGGSVSTLTIQRTQQEDSAVYLCASSLASLDRAQGLYNEQFFGPGTRLTVL.

The rearrangement joins TRBV19 to TRBJ2-1; 7 positions match TRBD2. Losses at the gene ends were 8 bases for V and 7 bases for J; bases not matched to a gene: 17. CDR1 is LNHDA and CDR2 is SQIVND in the germline V gene (reference sequence). This CDR3 region has 16 residues. In DNA form, the CDR3 reads TGTGCCAGTGGGGGGGACGGAGTCCTAGTTATTAATGAGCAGTTCTTC. Protein product: CASGGDGVLVINEQFF. The whole variable domain, remainder taken from reference TRBV19 and TRBJ2-1, is DGGITQSPKYLFRKEGQNVTLSCEQNLNHDAMYWYRQDPGQGLRLIYYSQIVNDFQKGDIAEGYSVSREKKESFPLTVTSAQKNPTAFYLCASGGDGVLVINEQFFGPGTRLTVL.

In regard to this clone: A single base is all that separates this from a far larger clone, so a read error is likely. This sequence joins TRBV29-1 and TRBJ1-1; tentatively, D is TRBD1 (6 bases). The CDR3 has 12 residues. Germline V gene sequence: CDR1 SQVTM, CDR2 ANQGSEA. The CDR3 coding sequence is TGCAGCGTTCGGGACATAAACACTGAAGATTTCTTT. This codes for CSVRDINTEDFF.

CDR3 nucleotide sequence: TGTGCCAGCAGTGTACTGGACAGTCAAGGGAATGAGCAGTTCTTC. As protein: CASSVLDSQGNEQFF. This chain uses TRBV6-5 with TRBJ2-1, with TRBD1 as a possible D gene (6 bases). V shed 5 bases and J shed 7 bases, with 18 bases lying between them. Looked up from germline, CDR1 is MNHEY and CDR2 is SVGAGI. This CDR3 has 15 amino acids.